This is a list of T cell receptor beta chains from one sample in a study of T cell repertoires in cytomegalovirus infection. TCRdb re-called the reads with MiXCR, one entry per CDR3 protein. Of around 490,000 distinct CDR3 sequences listed, about a quarter are singletons. The sample consisted of PBMCs. These receptors were collected from a human donor in good health (CMV status not recorded). Some clones in this sample may be carry-over from other donors' samples. Each CDR3 is given with its conserved first and last residue.

v_call: TRBV7-2
cdr3_aa: CASSLYPQRTKTETQYF

v_call: TRBV7-2
cdr3_aa: CASSFRPTGTDTQYF

v_call: TRBV28
cdr3_aa: CASSEGGTHQETQYF

v_call: TRBV5-1
cdr3_aa: CASRETSGGLNEQYF

v_call: TRBV2
cdr3_aa: CASSDGSGVYEYNEQFF

v_call: TRBV10-3
cdr3_aa: CAISARSYEQFF

v_call: TRBV7-8
cdr3_aa: CASTGTSGGGGFF

v_call: TRBV5-6
cdr3_aa: CASSLASVAWYNEQFF

v_call: TRBV11-3
cdr3_aa: CASSLDGTSWEFF

v_call: TRBV6-5
cdr3_aa: CASSRGLLSYEQYF

v_call: TRBV27
cdr3_aa: CASSNYRATNEKLFF

v_call: TRBV7-2
cdr3_aa: CASSSYRGQDNEQFF

v_call: TRBV19
cdr3_aa: CASRMGSSNQPQHF

v_call: TRBV7-3
cdr3_aa: CASSLRDGDGYTF

v_call: TRBV7-2
cdr3_aa: CASSRREGRGAGELFF

v_call: TRBV7-2
cdr3_aa: CASSLTPGREGLKTQYF

v_call: TRBV28
cdr3_aa: CASALAWDRSLYSNQPQHF

v_call: TRBV7-9
cdr3_aa: CASSKGLAGGHNEQFF

v_call: TRBV30
cdr3_aa: CAWEVSISYNEQFF

v_call: TRBV10-3
cdr3_aa: CAISERETQYF

v_call: TRBV7-2
cdr3_aa: CASVGPRANEQFF

v_call: TRBV6-2/TRBV6-3
cdr3_aa: CASSYGGGIGANVLTF

v_call: TRBV10-3
cdr3_aa: CAISDRVQETQYF

v_call: TRBV7-9
cdr3_aa: CASSLVGREAVLNEQFF

v_call: TRBV30
cdr3_aa: CAGMRDGGTDTQYF

v_call: TRBV7-9
cdr3_aa: CASSADYKTYEQYF

v_call: TRBV6-2/TRBV6-3
cdr3_aa: CASSRSQGYNEQFF

v_call: TRBV7-9
cdr3_aa: CASSPGPNLPQQFF

v_call: TRBV6-1
cdr3_aa: CASSEKRQGYFTPLHF

v_call: TRBV10-3
cdr3_aa: CAISESLTGATDTQYF

v_call: TRBV7-2
cdr3_aa: CASSLMVRQNEQYF

v_call: TRBV27
cdr3_aa: CASSFQNDRSPYPLHF

v_call: TRBV12-3/TRBV12-4
cdr3_aa: CASSFGAQGAETQYF

v_call: TRBV4-3
cdr3_aa: CASSQGTGGVETQYF

v_call: TRBV7-2
cdr3_aa: CASSLEVGRTQYF

v_call: TRBV7-8
cdr3_aa: CASSLARINPGGDGYTF

v_call: TRBV5-6
cdr3_aa: CASTLQFGNTIYF

v_call: TRBV23-1
cdr3_aa: CASSPRTNYEQYF

v_call: TRBV15
cdr3_aa: CATSGTSGSVTGELFF

v_call: TRBV6-2/TRBV6-3
cdr3_aa: CASRTTGGPNQPQHF

v_call: TRBV7-9
cdr3_aa: CASSPGRGSRGGEKLFF

v_call: TRBV29-1
cdr3_aa: CRQDQYEQYF

v_call: TRBV11-2
cdr3_aa: CASSHPGLETDTQYF

v_call: TRBV29-1
cdr3_aa: CSVEEPWNTEAFF

v_call: TRBV20-1
cdr3_aa: CSANRGREPQHF

v_call: TRBV30
cdr3_aa: CAWYLQGIGYGYTF

v_call: TRBV18
cdr3_aa: CASSPGIQETQYF

v_call: TRBV10-1
cdr3_aa: CASSETSGRNEQFF

v_call: TRBV5-5
cdr3_aa: CASSGIAGVWQETQYF

v_call: TRBV6-5
cdr3_aa: CASSYDRATDTQYF

v_call: TRBV20-1
cdr3_aa: CSARELAGGPYEQFF

v_call: TRBV24-1
cdr3_aa: CATSGGTGSGNTIYF

v_call: TRBV20-1
cdr3_aa: CSAATGSSNDEQFF

v_call: TRBV24-1
cdr3_aa: CATSDPYDSDGYTF

v_call: TRBV6-2/TRBV6-3
cdr3_aa: CASSPSGGSFNEQFF

v_call: TRBV20-1
cdr3_aa: CSARDITVPVGRGQDTQYF

v_call: TRBV12-3/TRBV12-4
cdr3_aa: CASSSTLEQFF

v_call: TRBV10-3
cdr3_aa: CAISPGLAGDETQYF

v_call: TRBV28
cdr3_aa: CASSLAGGVSYEQYF

v_call: TRBV7-2
cdr3_aa: CASSLKSGVGGPNEQFF